This entry lists 27 T cell receptor beta chains sequenced from one sample in a study of blood T cell repertoires in COVID-19. Clones were sequenced by immunoSEQ multiplex PCR, and TCRdb holds only the in-frame ones, with some missing. Among 250,000 to 300,000 clones listed, approximately 91% were seen once. The sequenced sample was peripheral blood. The receptors were gathered from a woman younger than 45 with COVID-19, enrolled during active disease.

The sample holds one count of this clone. The chain is built from TRBV11-3 and TRBJ2-5; perhaps TRBD1 as D (5 bases). The CDR3 contains 14 residues. Germline CDR1 is SGHNT and CDR2 is YENEEA. V was pared by 4 bases and J by 5 bases, with 14 bases between. The CDR3 nucleotides are TGTGCCAGCAGCTCCTCAGGGTTAAGTGAGACCCAGTACTTC. Protein: CASSSSGLSETQYF.

The chain joins TRBV30 to TRBJ1-2; D is unclear. V lost 3 bases and J 3 bases, leaving 11 bases between the germline ends. The CDR3 runs 13 residues. Germline values: CDR1 GTSNPN, CDR2 SVGIG (reference sequence). CDR3 in amino acids: CAWRADLHYGYTF. The CDR3 DNA sequence: TGTGCCTGGAGGGCAGATCTGCACTATGGCTACACCTTC.

The gene calls are TRBV2 and TRBJ1-5; 8 positions match TRBD1. V was clipped by 4 bases and J by 0 bases; unmatched bases: 2. CDR3 length: 15 amino acids. Germline loops: CDR1 SNHLY, CDR2 FYNNEI. CDR3 in DNA: TGTGCCAGCAGTGGACAGGGGCCTAGCAATCAGCCCCAGCATTTT. It yields the protein CASSGQGPSNQPQHF.

This chain joins TRBV28 and TRBJ2-7, with a weak D call TRBD2 (5 bases). V lost 6 bases to trimming and J lost 1 base, with 22 bases between them. The CDR3 has 17 amino acids. Germline CDR1 reads MDHEN; CDR2 reads SYDVKM. CDR3 in DNA: TGTGCCAGCAGCGATCCCCCGGGATCGACGGGATCCTACGAGCAGTACTTC. It is translated as CASSDPPGSTGSYEQYF.

This clone came up once. This rearrangement joins TRBV5-4 to TRBJ2-3; 10 positions agree with TRBD1. The V and J ends lost 1 base and 0 bases, in that order; junction bases with no gene match: 11. The CDR3 spans 19 residues. Germline CDR1 reads SGHNT; CDR2 reads YYREEE (reference sequence). Here the CDR3 reads CASSLKGQGWRKSTDTQYF. CDR3 DNA sequence: TGTGCCAGCAGCTTGAAGGGACAGGGGTGGAGGAAAAGCACAGATACGCAGTATTTT.

The V call is TRBV7-9, the J call TRBJ2-1; 10 bases align to TRBD2. Germline trimming cut 5 bases from V and 3 bases from J; bases unmatched to any gene: 7. The CDR3 is 16 residues long. CDR1 is SEHNR and CDR2 is FQNEAQ in the germline V gene (reference sequence). CDR3 in DNA: TGTGCCAGCAGCCCAACTAGCGGGAAGGACTACAATGAGCAGTTCTTC. It codes for CASSPTSGKDYNEQFF.

J is TRBJ2-7 and V is TRBV5-4; 10 bases align to TRBD1. CDR3 length equals 14 residues. Germline-derived CDR1 and CDR2 are SGHNT and YYREEE (reference sequence). The trim removed 4 bases at V and 3 bases at J, leaving 4 bases unmatched. Here the CDR3 DNA reads TGTGCCAGCAGCCCGGGGACAGGGGACTACGAGCAGTACTTC. Translation gives CASSPGTGDYEQYF.

The chain couples TRBV2 to TRBJ2-7; a possible D gene is TRBD2 (6 bases). The CDR3 loop spans 12 amino acids. Germline V CDR1 and CDR2: SNHLY, FYNNEI. Trimming pared 4 bases from V and 3 bases from J, leaving 7 bases between. CDR3 sequence (DNA): TGTGCCAGCAGTGTCGGGGGCTACGAGCAGTACTTC. Its translation: CASSVGGYEQYF.

This clone was counted a few times. The chain carries TRBV11-2 and TRBJ2-5, with 8 bases identical to TRBD1. The CDR3 contains 15 residues. Trimming cost V 3 bases and J 2 bases; bases outside gene matches: 5. Germline assignment: CDR1 SGHAT and CDR2 FQNNGV. The CDR3 coding sequence is TGTGCCAGCAGCTTCGACAGGGGTTGGCAAGAGACCCAGTACTTC. Protein product: CASSFDRGWQETQYF.

The rearrangement links TRBV27 to TRBJ2-3, with 15 bases that match TRBD2. V was pared by 5 bases and J by 8 bases, with 5 bases of the junction left unmatched. Per germline, CDR1 MNHEY and CDR2 SMNVEV (reference sequence). The CDR3 has 15 residues. This CDR3 is CASSPGTSGRSTQYF. The CDR3 DNA reads as TGTGCCAGCAGTCCAGGGACTAGCGGGAGGAGTACGCAGTATTTT.

V gene TRBV2 combines with J gene TRBJ2-2; D gene unclear. V lost 4 bases to trimming and J lost 6 bases, with 12 bases between them. This CDR3 has 14 residues. Germline loops: CDR1 SNHLY, CDR2 FYNNEI. The CDR3 spells CASSVLSISGELFF. The CDR3 DNA is TGTGCCAGCAGTGTACTCTCTATCTCCGGGGAGCTGTTTTTT.

The chain is built from TRBV18 and TRBJ1-5, with D perhaps matching TRBD1 (5 bases). The CDR3 totals 15 residues. The V gene lost 4 bases and the J gene lost 4 bases, with 14 bases spanning the gap. Germline CDR1 reads KGHSH; CDR2 reads LQKENI. The CDR3 loop is CASSLVPTENQPQHF. CDR3 nucleotide sequence: TGTGCCAGCTCACTCGTGCCGACAGAGAATCAGCCCCAGCATTTT.

CDR3 DNA sequence: TGTGCCAGCAGCTTGCCAGATTCCTATGGCTACACCTTC. This encodes CASSLPDSYGYTF. V gene TRBV5-4 combines with J gene TRBJ1-2; D call uncertain. This CDR3 has 13 residues. Germline V CDR1 and CDR2: SGHNT, YYREEE (reference sequence). V shed 1 base and J shed 4 bases, with 8 bases lying between them.

V gene TRBV9 combines with J gene TRBJ1-3; possible D gene TRBD1, 5 bases. This CDR3 has 15 amino acids. Germline lookup yields CDR1 SGDLS and CDR2 YYNGEE. V was clipped by 6 bases and J by 4 bases, with 17 bases between them. CDR3 protein: CASTPQGVGGNTIYF. The CDR3 bases are TGTGCCAGCACTCCTCAAGGGGTTGGAGGAAACACCATATATTTT.

The chain has TRBV6-6 and TRBJ1-2; weak D call: TRBD1 (5 bases). Germline lookup yields CDR1 MNHNY and CDR2 SVGAGI (reference sequence). The CDR3 contains 12 residues. V shed 11 bases and J shed 7 bases, with 17 bases lying between them. The CDR3 spells CAVAGGSSGYTF. The CDR3 DNA reads TGTGCCGTGGCGGGGGGAAGTAGTGGCTACACCTTC.

This clone was detected a few times. The chain combines TRBV27 with TRBJ2-4; 8 bases line up with TRBD2. The CDR3 sequence is 15 residues long. Looked up from germline, CDR1 is MNHEY and CDR2 is SMNVEV (reference sequence). The V segment lost 5 bases and the J segment 3 bases; nucleotides outside the gene matches: 6. CDR3 in amino acids: CASSPGGMVKNIQYF. CDR3 in DNA: TGTGCCAGCAGTCCGGGGGGGATGGTCAAAAACATTCAGTACTTC.

The chain is built from TRBV5-6 and TRBJ1-1; 10 nucleotides match TRBD1. The CDR3 has 15 residues. In germline, CDR1 is SGHDT, CDR2 YYEEEE. With V trimmed by 3 bases and J by 4 bases, 6 bases remained unmatched. The CDR3 nucleotides are TGTGCCAGCAGCTACGGGACAGGGGTGGGCACTGAAGCTTTCTTT. Its translation is CASSYGTGVGTEAFF.

The CDR3 reads CSVVTGAHHGYTF. The CDR3 DNA reads TGCAGCGTTGTTACAGGGGCGCACCATGGCTACACCTTC. V gene TRBV29-1 combines with J gene TRBJ1-2; 7 bases map to TRBD1. This CDR3 has 13 residues. CDR1 is SQVTM and CDR2 is ANQGSEA in the germline V gene. V lost 4 bases to trimming and J lost 6 bases; unmatched junction nucleotides: 8. Full variable domain (missing parts from reference TRBV29-1 and TRBJ1-2): SAVISQKPSRDICQRGTSLTIQCQVDSQVTMMFWYRQQPGQSLTLIATANQGSEATYESGFVIDKFPISRPNLTFSTLTVSNMSPEDSSIYLCSVVTGAHHGYTFGSGTRLTVV.

V is TRBV6-5 and J is TRBJ1-2; 8 positions agree with TRBD1. Germline CDR1 MNHEY, CDR2 SVGAGI. This CDR3 comprises 14 residues. V was pared by 11 bases and J by 2 bases, with 10 bases of the junction left unmatched. The CDR3 sequence: CAGTRTGRNYGYTF. The CDR3 nucleotides read TGTGCCGGCACTAGGACAGGGAGGAACTATGGCTACACCTTC.

This clone is a singleton in its sample. The chain has TRBV29-1 and TRBJ2-2; D not certain. CDR3 length: 13 amino acids. Trimming removed 1 base at V and 5 bases at J, with 8 bases between. The germline gives CDR1 SQVTM, CDR2 ANQGSEA. Here the CDR3 DNA reads TGCAGCGTTGAAGGGTCTGCGACCGGGGAGCTGTTTTTT. Translation: CSVEGSATGELFF.

The V gene is TRBV2, the J gene TRBJ2-6, with 7 bases aligning to TRBD1. Germline loops: CDR1 SNHLY, CDR2 FYNNEI. With 8 bases clipped from V and 4 bases from J, the junction kept 8 bases outside the gene matches. CDR3 size: 15 residues. CDR3 protein: CASSERGRGANVLTF. CDR3 sequence (DNA): TGTGCCAGCTCCGAGAGGGGGCGAGGGGCCAACGTCCTGACTTTC.

The chain uses TRBV4-3 and TRBJ2-2; D perhaps matches TRBD1 (6 bases). The CDR3 is 14 amino acids. Looked up from germline, CDR1 is LGHNA and CDR2 is YSLEER. V was pared by 0 bases and J by 4 bases, with 6 bases between. Written as DNA, the CDR3 is TGCGCCAGCAGCCAAGAAGGGGGCACCGGGGAGCTGTTTTTT. It is translated as CASSQEGGTGELFF.

This chain joins TRBV6-2 or TRBV6-3 and TRBJ2-7, with 10 bases matching TRBD2. The CDR3 has 14 residues. The J segment lost 2 bases and the V segment lost 5 bases, leaving 3 bases of the junction unmatched. Germline V gene sequence: CDR1 MNHEY, CDR2 SVGEGT. CDR3 nucleotide sequence: TGTGCCAGCAGTAACCTAGCGGGAGCCTACGAGCAGTACTTC. Amino acid sequence: CASSNLAGAYEQYF.

The chain uses TRBV18 and TRBJ2-7, with D possibly TRBD1 on 6 matching bases. Germline CDR1 is KGHSH and CDR2 is LQKENI. The CDR3 is made up of 15 amino acids. V lost 6 bases to trimming and J lost 3 bases, with 18 bases between them. The CDR3 DNA reads as TGTGCCAGCTCCCCCTCACAGGGTAATTTCTACGAGCAGTACTTC. Its translation is CASSPSQGNFYEQYF.

The V gene is TRBV7-6, the J gene TRBJ2-7; TRBD2 matches at 10 bases. Germline V gene data show CDR1 as SGHVS and CDR2 as FNYEAQ. V shed 3 bases, J shed 5 bases, and the junction held 16 bases outside the gene matches. This CDR3 has 18 amino acids. CDR3 protein: CASSFSLAGDRLTHEQYF. CDR3 DNA sequence: TGTGCCAGCAGCTTTTCCCTAGCGGGAGATAGATTGACACACGAGCAGTACTTC.

With respect to this clone: This specimen includes other DNA sequences encoding the same CDR3. The gene calls are TRBV29-1 and TRBJ2-7; D gene unclear. V gave up 4 bases and J gave up 3 bases, with 7 bases separating them. CDR3 length: 11 amino acids. Germline V gene lookup returns CDR1 SQVTM and CDR2 ANQGSEA. CDR3 in DNA: TGCAGCGTTGGAGCCGGCTACGAGCAGTACTTC. Its protein is CSVGAGYEQYF.

The chain employs TRBV27 and TRBJ1-1, with D possibly TRBD1 on 6 matching bases. Germline V lookup: CDR1 MNHEY, CDR2 SMNVEV (reference sequence). The germline V and J ends were trimmed by 6 bases and 5 bases, with 16 bases remaining between them. The CDR3 covers 14 residues. The CDR3 sequence is CASRDIQGWTEAFF. As DNA, the CDR3 is TGTGCCAGCAGAGACATACAGGGTTGGACTGAAGCTTTCTTT.